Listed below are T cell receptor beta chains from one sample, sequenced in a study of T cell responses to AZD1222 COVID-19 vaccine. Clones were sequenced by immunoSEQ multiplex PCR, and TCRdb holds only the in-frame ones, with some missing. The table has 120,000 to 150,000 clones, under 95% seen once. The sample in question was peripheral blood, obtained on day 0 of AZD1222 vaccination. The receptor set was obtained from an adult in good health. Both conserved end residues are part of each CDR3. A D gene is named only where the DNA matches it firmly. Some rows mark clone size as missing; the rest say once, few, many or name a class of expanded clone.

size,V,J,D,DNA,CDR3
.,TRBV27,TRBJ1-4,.,TGTGCCAGCAACCCCGGAGGCAGGGCGGGGGAAAAACTGTTTTTT,CASNPGGRAGEKLFF
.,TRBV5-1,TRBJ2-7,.,TGCGCCAGCAGCTTTGGCCTAACCATTACCGGAAACGAGCAGTACTTC,CASSFGLTITGNEQYF
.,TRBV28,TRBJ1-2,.,TGTGCCAGCAGTCCCCGGGGCCATGGCTACACCTTC,CASSPRGHGYTF
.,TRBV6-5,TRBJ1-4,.,TGTGCCAGCAGTTACTCGGAGGGGTATCAGGAAAAACTGTTTTTT,CASSYSEGYQEKLFF
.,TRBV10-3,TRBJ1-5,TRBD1,TGTGCCACTGGACAGGGGAGTTATAATCAGCCCCAGCATTTT,CATGQGSYNQPQHF
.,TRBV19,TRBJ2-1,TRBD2,TGTGCCAGTAGCCCTAGCGGGACGGGGAACAATGAGCAGTTCTTC,CASSPSGTGNNEQFF
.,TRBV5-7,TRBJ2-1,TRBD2,TGTGCCAGCAGCTTGTTTGGTTGCGGGGGGAACAATGAGCAGTTCTTC,CASSLFGCGGNNEQFF
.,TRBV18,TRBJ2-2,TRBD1,TGTGCCAGCTCACCGAACAGGGGGTCAGACACCGGGGAGCTGTTTTTT,CASSPNRGSDTGELFF
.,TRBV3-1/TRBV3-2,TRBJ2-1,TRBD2,TGTGCCAGCAGCCAAGGGATGAGGGAGGGCTCCTACAATGAGCAGTTCTTC,CASSQGMREGSYNEQFF
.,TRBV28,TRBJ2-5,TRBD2,TGTGCCAGCAGTACGTTAGCGGGAAGGGAGACCCAGTACTTC,CASSTLAGRETQYF
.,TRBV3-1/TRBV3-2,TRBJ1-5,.,TGTGCCAGCAGCCAAGGGGTGAATAGCAATCAGCCCCAGCATTTT,CASSQGVNSNQPQHF
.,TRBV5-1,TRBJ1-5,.,TGCGCCAGCAGCTTAATGTCGGGGAATCAGCCCCAGCATTTT,CASSLMSGNQPQHF
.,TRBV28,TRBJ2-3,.,TGTGCCAGCAGTCAAACGGTGCGGGGCACAGATACGCAGTATTTT,CASSQTVRGTDTQYF
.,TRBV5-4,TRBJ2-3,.,TGTGCCAGCAGCCGAATCATACAGGGAGATACGCAGTATTTT,CASSRIIQGDTQYF
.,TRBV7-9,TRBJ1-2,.,TGTGCCAGCAGCTTGGTACAGGATGGCTACACCTTC,CASSLVQDGYTF
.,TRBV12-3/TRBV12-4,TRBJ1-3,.,TGTGCCAGCAGTTTAAACTCTGGAAACACCATATATTTT,CASSLNSGNTIYF
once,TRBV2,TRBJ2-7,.,TGTGCCAGCAGTTCGGATTCAAACTACGAGCAGTACTTC,CASSSDSNYEQYF
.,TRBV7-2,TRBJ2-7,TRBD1,TGTGCCAGCAGCTCCGGGACAGACTACGAGCAGTACTTC,CASSSGTDYEQYF
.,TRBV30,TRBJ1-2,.,TGTGCCTGGAGTCTTAGTGCAGGTTCATCGTATGGCTACACCTTC,CAWSLSAGSSYGYTF
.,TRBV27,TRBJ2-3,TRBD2,TGTGCCAGCAGTTACCCGGGAGGACTCACAGATACGCAGTATTTT,CASSYPGGLTDTQYF
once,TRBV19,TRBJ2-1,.,TGTGCCAGTAGTACCACCAATGAGCAGTTCTTC,CASSTTNEQFF
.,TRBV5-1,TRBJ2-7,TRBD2,TGCGCCAGCAGCACCAGTAGACTAGCGGGATCGTACGAGCAGTACTTC,CASSTSRLAGSYEQYF
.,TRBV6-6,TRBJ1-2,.,TGTGCCAGCATTGAGGGTTTTTATAGCTACGGCTACACCTTC,CASIEGFYSYGYTF
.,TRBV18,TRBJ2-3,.,TGTGCCAGCTCATCTCCCATTACCAGAGGTACAGATACGCAGTATTTT,CASSSPITRGTDTQYF
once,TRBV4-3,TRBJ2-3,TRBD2,TGCGCCAGCAGTCGAGCGGGGAGGGCGCAGTATTTT,CASSRAGRAQYF
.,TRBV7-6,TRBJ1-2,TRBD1,TGTGCCAGCAGCTTAGAAGTGGGACAGTACACCTTC,CASSLEVGQYTF
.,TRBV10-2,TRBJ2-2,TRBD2,TGCGCCAGCAGTCCCTCGGGACTAGCGGGAGGCGGGGAGCTGTTTTTT,CASSPSGLAGGGELFF
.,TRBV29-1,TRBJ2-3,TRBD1,TGCAGCGTTACTAGGACAGGGGGACGGACAGATACGCAGTATTTT,CSVTRTGGRTDTQYF
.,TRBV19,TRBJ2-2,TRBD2,TGTGCCAGTAGCCCTAGGACTAGCGGGAGTGCCGGGGAGCTGTTTTTT,CASSPRTSGSAGELFF
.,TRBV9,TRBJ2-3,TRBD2,TGTGCCAGCAGCGTAGACGGCGGGAGAGCTGGCACAGATACGCAGTATTTT,CASSVDGGRAGTDTQYF
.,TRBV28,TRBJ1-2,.,TGTGCCAGCAGTTTCCACGTACTAGGCTACACCTTC,CASSFHVLGYTF
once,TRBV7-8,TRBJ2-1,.,TGTGCCAGCAGCTTGGCGGTCCACAATGAGCAGTTCTTC,CASSLAVHNEQFF
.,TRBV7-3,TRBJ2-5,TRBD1,TGTGCCAGCAGCTCGGACAGGAAAGAGACCCAGTACTTC,CASSSDRKETQYF
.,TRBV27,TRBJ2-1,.,TGTGCCAGCAGTGCCGGACAAATTAATGAGCAGTTCTTC,CASSAGQINEQFF
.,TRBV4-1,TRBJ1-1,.,TGCGCCAGCAGCCACCCCTTGCTTAGCACTGAAGCTTTCTTT,CASSHPLLSTEAFF
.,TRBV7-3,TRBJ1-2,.,TGTGCCAGCAGCTTAGGGGGGGACTATGGCTACACCTTC,CASSLGGDYGYTF
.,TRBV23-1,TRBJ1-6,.,TGCGCCAGCATACTACTACATTCACCCCTCCACTTT,CASILLHSPLHF
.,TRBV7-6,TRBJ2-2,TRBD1,TGTGCCAGCAGAAAGACAGGGGGCGACACCGGGGAGCTGTTTTTT,CASRKTGGDTGELFF
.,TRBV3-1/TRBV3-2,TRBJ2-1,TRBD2,TGTGCCAGCACTATTCTAGCGGGAATAGGGAATGAGCAGTTCTTC,CASTILAGIGNEQFF
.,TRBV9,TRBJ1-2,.,TGTGCCAGCAACGCACGGAACTTAAACTATGGCTACACCTTC,CASNARNLNYGYTF
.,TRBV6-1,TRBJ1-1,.,TGTGCCAGCAGTGAAGGGCGGATCACTGAAGCTTTCTTT,CASSEGRITEAFF
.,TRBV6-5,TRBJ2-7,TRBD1,TGTGCCAGCAGTCGACAGGGCTACGAGCAGTACTTC,CASSRQGYEQYF
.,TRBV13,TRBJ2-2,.,TGTGCCAGCAGCTTAGTCCCCGTCAGGGAGCTGTTTTTT,CASSLVPVRELFF
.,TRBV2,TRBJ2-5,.,TGTGCCAGCCCTCAAGGGGGGGGCGAGCAGCCCCAGTACTTC,CASPQGGGEQPQYF
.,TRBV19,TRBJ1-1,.,TGTGCCAGTAGGCCGGGGGGTGTTGCTGAAGCTTTCTTT,CASRPGGVAEAFF
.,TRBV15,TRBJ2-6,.,TGTGCCACCAGCAGAGGGGGGTCTGGGGCCAACGTCCTGACTTTC,CATSRGGSGANVLTF
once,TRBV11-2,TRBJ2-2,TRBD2,TGTGCCAGCAGCTTTAATAGCGGGACCGGGGAGCTGTTTTTT,CASSFNSGTGELFF
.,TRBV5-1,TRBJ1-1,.,TGCGCCAGCAGCTTCGAAGGGCGGACTGAAGCTTTCTTT,CASSFEGRTEAFF
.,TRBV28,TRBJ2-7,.,TGTGCCAGCAGTTTAATGAGAGGATCCTACGAGCAGTACTTC,CASSLMRGSYEQYF